This passage covers 22 T cell receptor beta chains from one sample sequenced in a study of beta chain features in type 1 diabetes. Whole-study results and caveats: Shortening of TCRB CDR3s, moderate but significant, appeared in all four CD4+ subsets of Type 1 diabetes patients.

Sequenced material consisted of expressed TCRB transcripts (all of the isolated RNA was reverse transcribed). Here immunoSEQ multiplex PCR was the method, and the copy in TCRdb shows in-frame clones only, minus some. The sample includes roughly 150,000 clones, about 9.4% seen only once; the top ten take 0.45% to 0.6%. No antigens are known for them. Sequencing was done on a sample of central memory CD4+ T cells from blood. These receptors originate from a man in his thirties or forties with type 1 diabetes.

The chain couples TRBV7-9 to TRBJ1-3; D call uncertain. Germline V lookup: CDR1 SEHNR, CDR2 FQNEAQ (reference sequence). Trimming cost V 4 bases and J 4 bases, with 11 bases left between them. The CDR3 spans 14 residues. CDR3 in amino acids: CASSSGGAGNTIYF. For the CDR3, the DNA is TGTGCCAGCAGCTCGGGAGGAGCCGGAAACACCATATATTTT.

The chain links TRBV29-1 to TRBJ2-7, with 10 bases identical to TRBD1. This CDR3 spans 14 amino acids. The V gene end was trimmed by 6 bases and the J gene end by 2 bases; junction bases not matched to a gene: 7. The germline CDR1 and CDR2 sequences are SQVTM and ANQGSEA. DNA of the CDR3: TGCAGCGTCCTCAGACAGGGGGCGACCTACGAGCAGTACTTC. Its translation: CSVLRQGATYEQYF.

The V and J genes are TRBV29-1 and TRBJ2-1; possibly TRBD2 for D (5 bases). V was cut by 0 bases and J by 8 bases, with 14 bases left in between. This CDR3 has 14 residues. CDR1 and CDR2 from the germline V gene are SQVTM and ANQGSEA. CDR3 nucleotides: TGCAGCGTTGAAGAGACCCGAACTAGTTATGAGCAGTTCTTC. The encoded protein is CSVEETRTSYEQFF.

This clone has a handful of counts. The chain employs TRBV7-9 and TRBJ2-2; possible D gene TRBD1, 6 bases. CDR3 size: 13 residues. The V end lost 4 bases, the J end lost 5 bases, and 8 bases lay between the germline ends. Germline V gene sequence: CDR1 SEHNR, CDR2 FQNEAQ (reference sequence). DNA of the CDR3: TGTGCCAGCAGCTCCCAGGGGACCGGGGAGCTGTTTTTT. It specifies CASSSQGTGELFF.

This clone was recorded only once. The V and J genes are TRBV6-5 and TRBJ2-1; D is undetermined. Germline CDR1 and CDR2: MNHEY and SVGAGI. V lost 6 bases to trimming and J lost 0 bases, with 12 bases between them. The CDR3 is made up of 15 amino acids. Here the CDR3 reads CASSPHYISYNEQFF. The DNA of the CDR3 is TGTGCCAGCAGCCCCCACTACATCTCCTACAATGAGCAGTTCTTC.

The V gene is TRBV28, the J gene TRBJ1-5; D not certain. CDR3 length: 15 amino acids. Germline CDR1 MDHEN, CDR2 SYDVKM. V was shortened by 7 bases and J by 0 bases, with 13 bases between the two germline ends. CDR3 residues: CASTPAEYSNQPQHF. The CDR3 nucleotides read TGTGCCAGCACTCCCGCGGAGTATAGCAATCAGCCCCAGCATTTT.

The table lists this clone with a few counts. The chain joins TRBV6-6 to TRBJ1-2; 7 positions match TRBD1. CDR1 and CDR2 from the germline V gene are MNHNY and SVGAGI (reference sequence). The CDR3 extends over 13 amino acids. V shed 6 bases and J 8 bases; nucleotides not matched to a gene: 9. In nucleotides, the CDR3 is TGTGCCAGCAGGACCGGACAGGTTCCCGGCTACACCTTC. Translating it yields CASRTGQVPGYTF.

Details on this clone: Additional DNA sequences in this sample encode the identical CDR3. CDR3 region: CASRAGLSYEQYF. Here the CDR3 DNA reads TGTGCCAGCAGAGCAGGACTTAGCTACGAGCAGTACTTC. The chain links TRBV6-5 to TRBJ2-7; TRBD2 is a possible D gene (5 bases). Between the trimmed V and J ends, which lost 6 bases and 3 bases, there was a span of 12 bases. CDR1 is MNHEY, CDR2 SVGAGI, per germline. There are 13 residues in the CDR3.

The rearrangement links TRBV6-5 to TRBJ1-1; TRBD1 might be the D (6 bases). The CDR3 is made up of 13 amino acids. Trimming cost V 6 bases and J 6 bases, with 14 bases left between them. Germline CDR1 reads MNHEY; CDR2 reads SVGAGI. CDR3 region: CASSRTGISEAFF. The CDR3 DNA follows: TGTGCCAGCAGCCGTACAGGGATCTCTGAAGCTTTCTTT.

In its sample, this clone was seen a few times. The rearrangement joins TRBV19 to TRBJ2-1; 7 bases line up with TRBD2. V gave up 6 bases and J gave up 3 bases; unmatched junction bases: 14. Germline CDR1 and CDR2: LNHDA and SQIVND (reference sequence). The length of the CDR3 is 17 residues. CDR3 nucleotide sequence: TGTGCCAGTAGCCCCACTAGCGCCAAAAGTTTCTACAATGAGCAGTTCTTC. Encoded protein: CASSPTSAKSFYNEQFF.

This clone was seen a few times. The chain employs TRBV18 and TRBJ2-7, with D possibly matching TRBD1 (6 bases). The CDR3 is 15 residues long. V was cut by 5 bases and J by 0 bases, with 14 bases left in between. Germline V gene data show CDR1 as KGHSH and CDR2 as LQKENI. In nucleotides, the CDR3 is TGTGCCAGCTCATCTGGACAGTTGAGCTCCTACGAGCAGTACTTC. This encodes CASSSGQLSSYEQYF.

Many counts were recorded for this clone. The chain employs TRBV28 and TRBJ2-5; TRBD2 aligns across 9 bases. Germline lookup yields CDR1 MDHEN and CDR2 SYDVKM. V lost 6 bases to trimming and J lost 2 bases; unmatched junction nucleotides: 4. The CDR3 is 14 amino acids. CDR3 loop: CASSRTSGQETQYF. CDR3 nucleotides: TGTGCCAGCAGCCGCACTAGCGGGCAAGAGACCCAGTACTTC.

The chain is built from TRBV19 and TRBJ2-1; 10 positions agree with TRBD2. With 3 bases clipped from V and 4 bases from J, the junction kept 6 bases outside the gene matches. The V gene's germline CDR1 is LNHDA and CDR2 SQIVND (reference sequence). This CDR3 contains 16 residues. CDR3 nucleotide sequence: TGTGCCAGTAGTATCTCCCCTAGCGGGGGATACAATGAGCAGTTCTTC. Protein product: CASSISPSGGYNEQFF. Full variable domain (missing parts from reference TRBV19 and TRBJ2-1): DGGITQSPKYLFRKEGQNVTLSCEQNLNHDAMYWYRQDPGQGLRLIYYSQIVNDFQKGDIAEGYSVSREKKESFPLTVTSAQKNPTAFYLCASSISPSGGYNEQFFGPGTRLTVL.

This clone was recorded a few times. The V and J genes are TRBV7-2 and TRBJ1-2; D is unresolved. The CDR3 contains 15 residues. Trimming removed 0 bases from V and 0 bases from J, with 8 bases in between. Germline values: CDR1 SGHTA, CDR2 FQGNSA. The CDR3, as DNA: TGTGCCAGCAGCTTAGCGTTAACAGCTAACTATGGCTACACCTTC. Its protein is CASSLALTANYGYTF.

The chain links TRBV9 to TRBJ2-3; D possibly corresponds to TRBD1 (6 bases). V lost 4 bases to trimming and J lost 5 bases, with 11 bases between them. Germline V CDR1 and CDR2: SGDLS, YYNGEE. The CDR3 extends over 13 amino acids. The CDR3 here is CASSKDSRDTQYF. The CDR3, as DNA: TGTGCCAGCAGCAAGGACAGCCGAGATACGCAGTATTTT.

The chain joins TRBV19 to TRBJ1-4, with a weak D call TRBD1 (5 bases). V shed 7 bases and J shed 4 bases, with 13 bases lying between them. CDR3 size: 14 residues. Germline V lookup: CDR1 LNHDA, CDR2 SQIVND (reference sequence). As DNA, the CDR3 is TGTGCCAGTAACGCCGACAGCCTTAATGAAAAACTGTTTTTT. Translated: CASNADSLNEKLFF.

The chain has TRBV10-3 and TRBJ2-1; 8 nucleotides align to TRBD2. The CDR3 is 15 residues long. J was trimmed by 3 bases and V by 3 bases; bases with no gene match: 4. Germline lookup yields CDR1 ENHRY and CDR2 SYGVKD. CDR3 nucleotide sequence: TGTGCCATCAGTGATGTAGCGGGAAGCTACAATGAGCAGTTCTTC. Translating it yields CAISDVAGSYNEQFF.

The chain carries TRBV29-1 and TRBJ2-3; D is possibly TRBD2 (6 bases). Germline CDR1 and CDR2: SQVTM and ANQGSEA. The V end was cut by 4 bases, the J end by 4 bases, with 12 bases between. The CDR3 covers 13 residues. CDR3: CSVAGSGADTQYF. The CDR3 DNA reads as TGCAGCGTTGCAGGGTCGGGGGCAGATACGCAGTATTTT.

This chain uses TRBV29-1 with TRBJ2-1; 8 positions agree with TRBD1. V lost 4 bases, J lost 3 bases, and 2 bases stayed unmatched. Per the germline V gene, CDR1 is SQVTM and CDR2 is ANQGSEA. The length of the CDR3 is 13 residues. CDR3 sequence: CSVGDRGYNEQFF. CDR3 DNA sequence: TGCAGCGTTGGAGACAGGGGCTACAATGAGCAGTTCTTC.

The J gene is TRBJ2-3, the V gene TRBV14; tentative D call: TRBD1 (7 bases). Germline assignment: CDR1 SGHDN and CDR2 FVKESK. V was cut by 1 base and J by 9 bases, with 17 bases left in between. CDR3 size: 15 residues. The CDR3 bases are TGTGCCAGCAGCCAAGGACAGGGCCCGGCGGGGACGCAGTATTTT. It codes for CASSQGQGPAGTQYF.

This rearrangement joins TRBV5-6 to TRBJ1-1; D unclear. This CDR3 has 14 residues. Trimming cost V 1 base and J 5 bases, with 12 bases left between them. CDR1 is SGHDT and CDR2 is YYEEEE in the germline V gene. The CDR3 is CASSLWAGLTEAFF. CDR3 sequence (DNA): TGTGCCAGCAGCTTGTGGGCAGGTTTAACTGAAGCTTTCTTT.

This chain links TRBV7-9 with TRBJ2-5; 15 bases line up with TRBD2. The germline V gene encodes CDR1 SEHNR and CDR2 FQNEAQ (reference sequence). This CDR3 has 17 amino acids. V gave up 4 bases and J gave up 6 bases; unmatched junction bases: 9. The DNA for the CDR3 is TGTGCCAGCAGCTCAAAGTGGACTAGCGGGAGGGCCCAGACCCAGTACTTC. This encodes CASSSKWTSGRAQTQYF.